This T cell receptor beta chain was retrieved from a study of cytomegalovirus exposure and HLA in healthy donors. Trimming cost V 4 bases and J 3 bases; bases outside gene matches: 5. Looked up from germline, CDR1 is SGHRS and CDR2 is YFSETQ. The CDR3 loop spans 14 amino acids. The PCR used 60 Vbeta and 13 Jbeta primers. The data were produced by immunoSEQ multiplex PCR, yet TCRdb's version contains in-frame clones alone and is incomplete. Reported are some 46,000 clones; the ten largest clones contain over 7%. The rearrangement links TRBV5-1 to TRBJ1-1, with 8 bases identical to TRBD1. This receptor was taken from a male donor in good health and CMV-seronegative. The sequencing sample was made of PBMCs. CDR3 nucleotide sequence: TGCGCCAGCAGCGGGGGGACAGGCTACACTGAAGCTTTCTTT. Protein: CASSGGTGYTEAFF.